Presented here are 17 T cell receptor beta chains from one specimen sequenced in a study of Graves' ophthalmopathy and Graves' hyperthyroidism. Researchers took RNA transcripts and amplified TCR beta CDR3 regions from them. HTBI primers were used in a first-round RT-PCR, which preceded a second-round multiplex PCR. TCRdb independently ran MiXCR on the multiplex PCR reads; one entry per CDR3 protein. The sample comprises a few hundred thousand distinct CDR3 sequences, under 45% of which are singletons, and around 4% rests with the top ten. The sample taken for sequencing was peripheral blood or thyroid tissue (not recorded which). The receptors shown here come from an adult man with Graves' hyperthyroidism.

The rearrangement links TRBV6-5 to TRBJ1-1; tentatively, D is TRBD1 (6 bases). Germline loops: CDR1 MNHEY, CDR2 SVGAGI. V gave up 8 bases and J gave up 0 bases, with 28 bases separating them. The CDR3 runs 19 residues. The CDR3 sequence is CASVGPNGQQQTMNTEAFF. CDR3 in DNA: TGTGCCAGCGTGGGCCCAAACGGACAGCAACAAACCATGAACACTGAAGCTTTCTTT.

The gene calls are TRBV10-3 and TRBJ1-1; weak D call: TRBD1 (6 bases). Germline CDR1 ENHRY, CDR2 SYGVKD. The CDR3 length is 16 residues. Trimming stripped 10 bases from V and 5 bases from J, with 26 bases between. CDR3 protein: CASSWGGRGRGTEAFF. CDR3 coding DNA: TGTGCCAGCAGCTGGGGGGGCAGGGGCAGGGGAACTGAAGCTTTCTTT.

This clonotype appeared a few times. The rearrangement uses TRBV6-6 and TRBJ2-5; 13 bases fit TRBD2. Germline CDR1 MNHNY, CDR2 SVGAGI (reference sequence). This CDR3 is built from 15 residues. V was clipped by 0 bases and J by 5 bases; unmatched bases: 0. The CDR3 coding sequence is TGTGCCAGCAGTTACTCGACTAGCGGGGGGGAGACCCAGTACTTC. Its protein is CASSYSTSGGETQYF.

The chain joins TRBV7-4 to TRBJ1-1, with a possible D match to TRBD1 (5 bases). V was trimmed by 8 bases and J by 1 base, leaving 17 bases between them. This CDR3 has 15 residues. Germline V gives CDR1 SGHVT, CDR2 SQSDAQ. This chain's CDR3 is CASSGGVGPNTEAFF. Written as DNA, the CDR3 is TGTGCCAGCTCAGGAGGGGTAGGGCCGAACACTGAAGCTTTCTTT.

On this clonotype itself: A clone one base away is much larger, so this may be a read error. V and J are TRBV7-9 and TRBJ2-5, with D tentatively TRBD2 (5 bases). The CDR3 loop spans 13 amino acids. The germline V gene encodes CDR1 SEHNR and CDR2 FQNEAQ (reference sequence). The CDR3 DNA sequence: TGTGCCAGCGGCTTACTAGTGGCAGAGACCCAGTACTTC. This codes for CASGLLVAETQYF.

At least ten counts were recorded for this clonotype. This rearrangement joins TRBV20-1 to TRBJ1-1; a weak D match, TRBD1 (6 bases). The CDR3 is 13 residues long. Germline V gene data show CDR1 as DFQATT and CDR2 as SNEGSKA (reference sequence). The germline V and J ends were trimmed by 5 bases and 5 bases, with 15 bases remaining between them. CDR3 protein: CSALSRGGTEAFF. CDR3 bases: TGCAGTGCTCTTTCGAGGGGGGGAACTGAAGCTTTCTTT.

The J gene is TRBJ2-5, the V gene TRBV7-8; D is perhaps TRBD2 (8 bases). V shed 4 bases and J shed 2 bases, with 17 bases lying between them. The CDR3 has 16 residues. Germline loops: CDR1 SGHVS, CDR2 FQNEAQ. The CDR3 loop reads CASSSGRDSLQETQYF. The CDR3 bases are TGTGCCAGCAGCTCCGGGAGGGACAGCTTGCAAGAGACCCAGTACTTC.

This clonotype came up many times. The rearrangement links TRBV29-1 to TRBJ2-5, with TRBD1 identical over 9 bases. Per germline, CDR1 SQVTM and CDR2 ANQGSEA. The junction had 2 bases not matched to a gene; V was cut back by 6 bases and J by 3 bases. There are 12 residues in the CDR3. CDR3 nucleotides: TGCAGCGTCCGGACAGGGGAAGAGACCCAGTACTTC. It codes for CSVRTGEETQYF.

The chain has TRBV7-8 and TRBJ2-5; maybe TRBD2 (5 bases). The end of the DNA is better explained by TRBJ2-7, so the J call may be wrong. This CDR3 has 14 amino acids. Germline CDR1 is SGHVS and CDR2 is FQNEAQ. CDR3 sequence (DNA): TGTGCCAGCAGCCACCGGGGAAACGCCTACGAGCAGTACTTC. It codes for CASSHRGNAYEQYF.

The gene calls are TRBV19 and TRBJ2-7; D gene unclear. Germline V gives CDR1 LNHDA, CDR2 SQIVND (reference sequence). V dropped 5 bases and J dropped 4 bases, with 15 bases sitting between them. This CDR3 has 14 residues. CDR3 sequence (DNA): TGTGCCAGTAGTCCCACCCGGACGTCTTACGAGCAGTACTTC. Amino acids: CASSPTRTSYEQYF.

This clonotype appeared many times. The V call is TRBV19, the J call TRBJ1-4; D gene ambiguous. V dropped 5 bases and J dropped 3 bases, with 13 bases sitting between them. Germline-derived CDR1 and CDR2 are LNHDA and SQIVND (reference sequence). The CDR3 consists of 15 residues. The CDR3 sequence is CASSARGVPNEKLFF. The CDR3 nucleotides read TGTGCCAGTAGTGCCCGGGGAGTACCTAATGAAAAACTGTTTTTT.

The genes are TRBV27 and TRBJ1-1; 10 bases agree with TRBD1. V gave up 5 bases and J gave up 6 bases; unmatched junction bases: 9. The CDR3 is 15 residues long. CDR1 MNHEY and CDR2 SMNVEV come from the germline V gene (reference sequence). The CDR3 loop reads CASSQWAGQGAEAFF. The CDR3 region has the DNA TGTGCCAGCAGTCAATGGGCCGGACAGGGGGCTGAAGCTTTCTTT.

The chain combines TRBV7-9 with TRBJ2-7; D is uncertain. The germline CDR1 and CDR2 sequences are SEHNR and FQNEAQ (reference sequence). Between the trimmed V and J ends, which lost 5 bases and 5 bases, there was a span of 7 bases. The CDR3 loop spans 11 amino acids. CDR3 sequence: CASSDPNEQYF. The DNA of the CDR3 is TGTGCCAGCAGCGACCCGAACGAGCAGTACTTC.

Many counts were recorded for this clonotype. This chain connects TRBV7-6 to TRBJ1-2; no clear D gene. The CDR3 consists of 13 residues. In germline, CDR1 is SGHVS, CDR2 FNYEAQ. V was pared by 2 bases and J by 7 bases, with 11 bases between. Written as DNA, the CDR3 is TGTGCCAGCAGCTTACCGGGCCAACCTGGCTACACCTTC. It translates to CASSLPGQPGYTF.

The V gene is TRBV15, the J gene TRBJ1-1; D ambiguous. The CDR3 extends over 14 amino acids. The germline CDR1 and CDR2 sequences are LNHNV and YYDKDF (reference sequence). V was clipped by 3 bases and J by 14 bases, with 22 bases between them. The CDR3 sequence: CATSSPAGNNEQFF. The CDR3 DNA reads TGTGCCACCAGCAGTCCAGCGGGGAACAATGAGCAGTTCTTT.

Many counts were recorded for this clonotype. The rearrangement uses TRBV5-8 and TRBJ1-2; D gene ambiguous. Trimming pared 0 bases from V and 6 bases from J, leaving 9 bases between. The CDR3 is 13 residues long. Germline lookup yields CDR1 SGHTS and CDR2 YDEGEE. The CDR3 protein is CASSLAGSDGYTF. The CDR3, as DNA: TGTGCCAGCAGCTTGGCGGGGTCTGATGGCTACACCTTC.

This sequence joins TRBV6-1 and TRBJ2-7; 10 positions match TRBD2. Germline assignment: CDR1 MNHNS and CDR2 SASEGT. J was trimmed by 5 bases and V by 3 bases; bases with no gene match: 13. This CDR3 has 17 amino acids. DNA of the CDR3: TGTGCCAGCAGTGAGGACAGGGAGCTAGCGGGAGTACACGAGCAGTACTTC. Protein sequence: CASSEDRELAGVHEQYF.